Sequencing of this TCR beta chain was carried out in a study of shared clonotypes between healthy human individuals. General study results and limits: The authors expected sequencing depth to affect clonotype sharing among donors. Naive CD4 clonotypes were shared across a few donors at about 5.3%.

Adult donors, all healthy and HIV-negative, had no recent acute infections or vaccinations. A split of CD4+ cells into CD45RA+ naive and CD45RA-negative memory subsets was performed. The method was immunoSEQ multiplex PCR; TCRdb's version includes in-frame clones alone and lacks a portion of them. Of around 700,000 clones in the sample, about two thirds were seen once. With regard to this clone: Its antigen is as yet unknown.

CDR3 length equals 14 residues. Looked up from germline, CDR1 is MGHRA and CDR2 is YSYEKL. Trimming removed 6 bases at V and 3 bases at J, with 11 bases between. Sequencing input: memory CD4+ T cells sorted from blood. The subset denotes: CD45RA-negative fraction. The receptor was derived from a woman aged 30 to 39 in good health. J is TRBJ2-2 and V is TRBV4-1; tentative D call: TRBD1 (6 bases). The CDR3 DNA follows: TGCGCCAGCAGGGACAGACCCTACACCGGGGAGCTGTTTTTT. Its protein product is CASRDRPYTGELFF.